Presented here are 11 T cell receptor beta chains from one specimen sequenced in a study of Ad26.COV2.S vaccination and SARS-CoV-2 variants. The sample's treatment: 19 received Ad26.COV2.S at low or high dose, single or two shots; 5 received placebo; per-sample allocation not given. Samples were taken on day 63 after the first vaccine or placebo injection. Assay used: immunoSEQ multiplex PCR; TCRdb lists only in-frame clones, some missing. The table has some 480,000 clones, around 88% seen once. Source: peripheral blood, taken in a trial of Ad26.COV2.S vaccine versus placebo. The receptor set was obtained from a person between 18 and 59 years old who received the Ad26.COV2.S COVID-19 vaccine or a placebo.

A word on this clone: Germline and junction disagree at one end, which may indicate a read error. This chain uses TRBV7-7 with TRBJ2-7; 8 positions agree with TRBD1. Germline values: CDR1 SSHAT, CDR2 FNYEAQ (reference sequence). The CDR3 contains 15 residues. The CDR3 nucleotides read TGTGCTAGCAGCAATCCCGGACAGGGAATCCACGAGCAGTACTTC. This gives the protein CASSNPGQGIHEQYF.

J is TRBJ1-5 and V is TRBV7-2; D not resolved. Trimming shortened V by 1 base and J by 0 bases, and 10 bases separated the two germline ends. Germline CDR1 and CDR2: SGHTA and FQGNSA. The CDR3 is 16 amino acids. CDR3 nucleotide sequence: TGTGCCAGCAGCTTAGTGGGCGGTTATAGCAATCAGCCCCAGCATTTT. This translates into CASSLVGGYSNQPQHF.

DNA for the CDR3: TGTGCCAGCTCACCACTGGGACTCAGTAATGAAAAACTGTTTTTT. This codes for CASSPLGLSNEKLFF. This chain links TRBV18 with TRBJ1-4; a possible D gene is TRBD1 (5 bases). The germline V gene encodes CDR1 KGHSH and CDR2 LQKENI. The CDR3 consists of 15 residues. The V end was cut by 1 base, the J end by 4 bases, with 10 bases between.

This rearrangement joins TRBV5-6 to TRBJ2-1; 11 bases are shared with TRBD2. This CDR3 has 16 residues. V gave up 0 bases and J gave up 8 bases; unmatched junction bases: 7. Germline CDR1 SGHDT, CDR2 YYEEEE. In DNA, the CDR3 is TGTGCCAGCAGCTTGGATCTTATAGCGGGAGGGGATGAGCAGTTCTTC. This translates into CASSLDLIAGGDEQFF.

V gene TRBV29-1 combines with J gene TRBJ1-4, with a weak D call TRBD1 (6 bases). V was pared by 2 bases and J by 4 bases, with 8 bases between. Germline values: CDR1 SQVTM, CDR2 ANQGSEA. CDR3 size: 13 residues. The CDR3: CSVERGVNEKLFF. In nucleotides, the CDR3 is TGCAGCGTTGAAAGGGGGGTTAATGAAAAACTGTTTTTT.

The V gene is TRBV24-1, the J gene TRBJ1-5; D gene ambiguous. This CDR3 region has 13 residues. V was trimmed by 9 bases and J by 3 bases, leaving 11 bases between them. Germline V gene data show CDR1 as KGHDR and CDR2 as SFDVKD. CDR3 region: CATSLGPNQPQHF. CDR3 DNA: TGTGCCACCTCTCTCGGGCCCAATCAGCCCCAGCATTTT.

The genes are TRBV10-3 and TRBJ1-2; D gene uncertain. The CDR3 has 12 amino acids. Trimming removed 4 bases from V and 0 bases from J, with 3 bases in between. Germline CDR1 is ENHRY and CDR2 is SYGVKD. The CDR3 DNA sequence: TGTGCCATCAGTGGGGCTAACTATGGCTACACCTTC. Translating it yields CAISGANYGYTF.

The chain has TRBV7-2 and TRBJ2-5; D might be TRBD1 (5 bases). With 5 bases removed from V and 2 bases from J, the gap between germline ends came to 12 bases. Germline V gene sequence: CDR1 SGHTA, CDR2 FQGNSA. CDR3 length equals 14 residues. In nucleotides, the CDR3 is TGTGCCAGCAGCCGTAGACAGACTCAAGAGACCCAGTACTTC. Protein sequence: CASSRRQTQETQYF.

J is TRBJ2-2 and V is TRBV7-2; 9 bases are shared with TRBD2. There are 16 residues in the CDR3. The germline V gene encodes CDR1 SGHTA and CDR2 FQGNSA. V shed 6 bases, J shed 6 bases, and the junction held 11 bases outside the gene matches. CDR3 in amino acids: CASRHSSGRRAGELFF. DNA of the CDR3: TGTGCCAGCAGACATAGCAGCGGGAGGCGGGCCGGGGAGCTGTTTTTT.

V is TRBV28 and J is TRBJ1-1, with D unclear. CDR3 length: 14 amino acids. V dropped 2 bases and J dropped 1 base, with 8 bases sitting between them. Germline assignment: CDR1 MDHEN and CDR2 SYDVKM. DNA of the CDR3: TGTGCCAGCAGTTTAGCAGGCGCGAACACTGAAGCTTTCTTT. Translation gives CASSLAGANTEAFF.

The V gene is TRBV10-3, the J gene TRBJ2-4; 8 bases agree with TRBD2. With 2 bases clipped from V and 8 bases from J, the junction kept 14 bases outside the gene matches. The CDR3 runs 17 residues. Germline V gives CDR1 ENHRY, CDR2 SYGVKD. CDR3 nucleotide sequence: TGTGCCATCAGTGAGGAGCGAGCGGGAGTAGGTTTATACATTCAGTACTTC. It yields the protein CAISEERAGVGLYIQYF.